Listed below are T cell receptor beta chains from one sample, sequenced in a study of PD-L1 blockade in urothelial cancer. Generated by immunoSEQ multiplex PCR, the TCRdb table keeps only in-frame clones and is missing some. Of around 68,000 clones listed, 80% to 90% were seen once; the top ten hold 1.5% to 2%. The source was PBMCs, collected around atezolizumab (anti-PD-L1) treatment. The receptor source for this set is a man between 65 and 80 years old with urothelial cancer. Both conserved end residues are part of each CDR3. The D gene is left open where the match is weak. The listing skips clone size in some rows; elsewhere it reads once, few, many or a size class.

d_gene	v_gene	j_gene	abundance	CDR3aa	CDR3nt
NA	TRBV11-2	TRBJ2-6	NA	CASSSGNSGANVLTF	TGTGCCAGCAGCTCAGGGAACTCTGGGGCCAACGTCCTGACTTTC
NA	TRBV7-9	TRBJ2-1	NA	CASSLRRGEQFF	TGTGCCAGCAGCTTAAGGAGGGGTGAGCAGTTCTTC
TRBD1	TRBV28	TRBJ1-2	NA	CASGTGGYYGYTF	TGTGCCAGCGGTACAGGGGGCTACTATGGCTACACCTTC
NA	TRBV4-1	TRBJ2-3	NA	CASSPNPGTEDTQYF	TGCGCCAGCAGCCCTAACCCCGGGACTGAGGATACGCAGTATTTT
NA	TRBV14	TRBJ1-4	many	CASSQSQNEKLFF	TGTGCCAGCAGCCAATCCCAAAATGAAAAACTGTTTTTT
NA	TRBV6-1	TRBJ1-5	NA	CASSEGVGVGSNQPQHF	TGTGCCAGCAGTGAAGGTGTAGGGGTAGGTAGCAATCAGCCCCAGCATTTT
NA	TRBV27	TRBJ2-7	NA	CASSLGRVYEQYF	TGTGCCAGCAGTTTAGGTAGAGTTTACGAGCAGTACTTC
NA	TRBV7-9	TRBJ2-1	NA	CASTITNSISYNEQFF	TGTGCCAGCACTATTACCAACTCTATCTCCTACAATGAGCAGTTCTTC
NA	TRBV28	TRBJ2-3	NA	CASSLTGPVTQYF	TGTGCCAGCAGTTTAACGGGTCCGGTTACGCAGTATTTT
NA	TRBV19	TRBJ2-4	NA	CASTPDSLENIQYF	TGTGCCAGTACCCCGGACAGTTTAGAAAACATTCAGTACTTC
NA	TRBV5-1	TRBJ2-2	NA	CASSPGQGGAGELFF	TGCGCCAGCAGCCCAGGACAGGGAGGGGCCGGGGAGCTGTTTTTT
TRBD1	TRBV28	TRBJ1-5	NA	CASSFTQGARQPQHF	TGTGCCAGCAGTTTTACGCAGGGGGCTCGTCAGCCCCAGCATTTT
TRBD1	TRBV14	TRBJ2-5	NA	CASSPEWDRETQYF	TGTGCCAGCAGCCCTGAATGGGACAGAGAGACCCAGTACTTC
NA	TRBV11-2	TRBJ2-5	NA	CASSPLVAATQYF	TGTGCCAGCAGCCCCTTGGTTGCGGCGACCCAGTACTTC
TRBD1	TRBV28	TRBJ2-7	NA	CASAQGANEQYF	TGTGCCAGCGCACAGGGGGCTAACGAGCAGTACTTC
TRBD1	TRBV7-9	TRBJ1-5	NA	CASSLVVTGGYSNQPQHF	TGTGCCAGCAGCTTAGTCGTGACAGGGGGTTATAGCAATCAGCCCCAGCATTTT
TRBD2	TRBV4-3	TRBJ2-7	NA	CASSHRRETMYEQYF	TGCGCCAGCAGCCATCGGCGGGAGACCATGTATGAGCAGTACTTC
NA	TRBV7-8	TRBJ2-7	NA	CASSPEDWVSYEQYF	TGTGCCAGCAGCCCAGAGGATTGGGTTTCCTACGAGCAGTACTTC
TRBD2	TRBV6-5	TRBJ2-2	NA	CASSYQTSGYTGELFF	TGTGCCAGCAGTTACCAAACTAGCGGCTACACCGGGGAGCTGTTTTTT
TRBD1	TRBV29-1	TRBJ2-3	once	CSEGQEAADTQYF	TGCAGCGAAGGACAGGAAGCGGCAGATACGCAGTATTTT
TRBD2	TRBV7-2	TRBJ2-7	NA	CASSLDGPAGYYEQYF	TGTGCCAGCAGCTTAGACGGACCAGCGGGGTACTACGAGCAGTACTTC